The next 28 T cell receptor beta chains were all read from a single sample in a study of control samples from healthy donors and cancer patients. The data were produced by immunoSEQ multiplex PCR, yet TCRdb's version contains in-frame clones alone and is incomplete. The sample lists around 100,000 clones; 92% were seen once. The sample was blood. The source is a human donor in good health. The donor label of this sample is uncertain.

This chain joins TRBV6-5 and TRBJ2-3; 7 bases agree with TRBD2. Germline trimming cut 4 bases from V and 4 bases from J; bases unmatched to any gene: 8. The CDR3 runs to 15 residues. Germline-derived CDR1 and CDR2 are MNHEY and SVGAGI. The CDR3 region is CASSFLGGGADTQYF. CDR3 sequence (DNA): TGTGCCAGCAGTTTCCTGGGCGGGGGAGCAGATACGCAGTATTTT.

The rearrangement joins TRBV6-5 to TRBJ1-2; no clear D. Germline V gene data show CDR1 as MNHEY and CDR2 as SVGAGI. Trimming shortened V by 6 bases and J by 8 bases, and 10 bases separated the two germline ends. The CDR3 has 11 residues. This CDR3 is CASSSTLGYTF. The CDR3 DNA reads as TGTGCCAGCAGCTCGACGTTAGGCTACACCTTC.

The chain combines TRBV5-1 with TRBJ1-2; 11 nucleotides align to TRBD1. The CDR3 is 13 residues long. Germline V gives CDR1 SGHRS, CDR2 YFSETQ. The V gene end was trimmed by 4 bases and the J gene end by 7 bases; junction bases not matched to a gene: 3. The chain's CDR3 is CASSPGTGGGYTF. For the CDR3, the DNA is TGCGCCAGCAGCCCAGGGACAGGGGGTGGCTACACCTTC.

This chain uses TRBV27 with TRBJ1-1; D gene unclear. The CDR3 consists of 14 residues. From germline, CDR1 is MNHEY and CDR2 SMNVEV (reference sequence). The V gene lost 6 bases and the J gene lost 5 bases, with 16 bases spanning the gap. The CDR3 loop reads CASSLGGRWTEAFF. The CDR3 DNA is TGTGCCAGCAGCCTGGGAGGAAGATGGACTGAAGCTTTCTTT.

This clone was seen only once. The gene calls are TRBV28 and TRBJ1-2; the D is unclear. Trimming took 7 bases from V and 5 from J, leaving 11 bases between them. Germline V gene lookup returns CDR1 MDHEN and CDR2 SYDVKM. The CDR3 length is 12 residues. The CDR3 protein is CASTTTEYGYTF. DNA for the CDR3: TGTGCCAGCACTACAACAGAGTATGGCTACACCTTC.

The CDR3 DNA reads TGCGCCAGCAGCTTGGATTTACCAGGATCTGGGGGCTACACCTTC. Encoded protein: CASSLDLPGSGGYTF. The J gene is TRBJ1-2, the V gene TRBV5-1; D ambiguous. The germline gives CDR1 SGHRS, CDR2 YFSETQ. Deletions cut 0 bases from V and 8 bases from J, with 17 bases between. The CDR3 consists of 15 residues.

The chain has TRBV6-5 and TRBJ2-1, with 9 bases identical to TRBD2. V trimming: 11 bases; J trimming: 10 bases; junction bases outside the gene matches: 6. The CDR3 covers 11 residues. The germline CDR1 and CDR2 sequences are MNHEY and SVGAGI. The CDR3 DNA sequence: TGTGCCTCTCGAAGCGGGGGGGAGCAGTTCTTC. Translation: CASRSGGEQFF.

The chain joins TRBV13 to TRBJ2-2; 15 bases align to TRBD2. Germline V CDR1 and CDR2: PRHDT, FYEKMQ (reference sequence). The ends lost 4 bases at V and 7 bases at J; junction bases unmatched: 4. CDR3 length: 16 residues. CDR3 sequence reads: CASSWGLAGGNGELFF. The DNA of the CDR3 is TGTGCCAGCAGCTGGGGACTAGCGGGGGGAAACGGGGAGCTGTTTTTT.

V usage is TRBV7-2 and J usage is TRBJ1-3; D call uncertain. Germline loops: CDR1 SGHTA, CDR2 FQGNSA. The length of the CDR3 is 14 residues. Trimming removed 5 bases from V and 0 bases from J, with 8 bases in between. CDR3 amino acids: CASSVQNSGNTIYF. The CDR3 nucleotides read TGTGCCAGCAGCGTACAGAACTCTGGAAACACCATATATTTT.

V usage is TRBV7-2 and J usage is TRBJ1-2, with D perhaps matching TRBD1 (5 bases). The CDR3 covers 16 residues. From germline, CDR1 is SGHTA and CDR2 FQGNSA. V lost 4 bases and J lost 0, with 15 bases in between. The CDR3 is CASSSGGGEANYGYTF. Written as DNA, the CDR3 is TGTGCCAGCAGCTCAGGCGGGGGGGAAGCTAACTATGGCTACACCTTC.

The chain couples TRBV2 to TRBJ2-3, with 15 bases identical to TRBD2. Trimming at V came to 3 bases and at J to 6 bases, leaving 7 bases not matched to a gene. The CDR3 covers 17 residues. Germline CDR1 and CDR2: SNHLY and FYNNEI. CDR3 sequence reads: CASSDGLAGGRGDTQYF. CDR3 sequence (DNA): TGTGCCAGCAGTGACGGACTAGCGGGGGGGCGGGGCGATACGCAGTATTTT.

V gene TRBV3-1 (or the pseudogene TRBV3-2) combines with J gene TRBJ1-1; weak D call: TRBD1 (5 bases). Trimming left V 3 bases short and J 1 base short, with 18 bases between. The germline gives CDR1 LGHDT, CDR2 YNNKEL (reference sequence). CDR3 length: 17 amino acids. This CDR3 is CASSHERRRRGNTEAFF. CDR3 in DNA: TGTGCCAGCAGCCATGAGCGAAGGAGGAGGGGGAACACTGAAGCTTTCTTT.

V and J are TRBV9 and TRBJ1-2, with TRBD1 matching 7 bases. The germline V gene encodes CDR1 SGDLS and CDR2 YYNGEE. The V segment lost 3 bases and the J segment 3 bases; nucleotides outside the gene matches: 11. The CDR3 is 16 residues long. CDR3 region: CASSEQETGTYYGYTF. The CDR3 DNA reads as TGTGCCAGCAGCGAACAGGAGACAGGGACGTACTATGGCTACACCTTC.

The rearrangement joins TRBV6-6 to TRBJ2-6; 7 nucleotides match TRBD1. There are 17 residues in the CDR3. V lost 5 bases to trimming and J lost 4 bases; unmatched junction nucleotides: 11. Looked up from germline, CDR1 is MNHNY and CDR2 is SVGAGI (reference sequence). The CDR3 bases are TGTGCCAGCAGTCCACAGGGGCCCGTCTGGGGGGCCAACGTCCTGACTTTC. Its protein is CASSPQGPVWGANVLTF.

The CDR3 region is CASSGQGDQPQHF. CDR3 sequence (DNA): TGTGCCAGTAGTGGACAGGGGGATCAGCCCCAGCATTTT. The chain links TRBV19 to TRBJ1-5; TRBD1 aligns across 10 bases. The CDR3 covers 13 residues. From germline, CDR1 is LNHDA and CDR2 SQIVND (reference sequence). V shed 5 bases, J shed 5 bases, and the junction held 0 bases outside the gene matches.

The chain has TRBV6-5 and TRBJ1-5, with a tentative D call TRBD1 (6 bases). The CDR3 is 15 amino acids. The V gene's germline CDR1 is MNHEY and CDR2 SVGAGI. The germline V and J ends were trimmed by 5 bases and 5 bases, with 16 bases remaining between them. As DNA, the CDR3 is TGTGCCAGCAGTCTTGGGGACGGGGGCCATCAGCCCCAGCATTTT. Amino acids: CASSLGDGGHQPQHF.

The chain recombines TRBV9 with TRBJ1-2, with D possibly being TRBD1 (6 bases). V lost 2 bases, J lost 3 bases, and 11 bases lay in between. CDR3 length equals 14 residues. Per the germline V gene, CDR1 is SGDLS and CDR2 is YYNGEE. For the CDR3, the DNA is TGTGCCAGCAGCGTGGGGGGCGGGTACTATGGCTACACCTTC. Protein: CASSVGGGYYGYTF.

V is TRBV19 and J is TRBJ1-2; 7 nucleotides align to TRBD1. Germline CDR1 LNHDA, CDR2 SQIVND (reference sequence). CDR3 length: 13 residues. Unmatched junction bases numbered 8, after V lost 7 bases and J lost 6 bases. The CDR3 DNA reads TGTGCCAGTAAGAGACAGGGTTCCCATGGCTACACCTTC. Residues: CASKRQGSHGYTF. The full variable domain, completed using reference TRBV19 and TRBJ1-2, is DGGITQSPKYLFRKEGQNVTLSCEQNLNHDAMYWYRQDPGQGLRLIYYSQIVNDFQKGDIAEGYSVSREKKESFPLTVTSAQKNPTAFYLCASKRQGSHGYTFGSGTRLTVV.

This CDR3 reads CASSLSSGVVGNTIYF. In nucleotides, the CDR3 is TGCGCCAGCAGCTTGTCTTCAGGGGTCGTTGGAAACACCATATATTTT. The chain couples TRBV5-1 to TRBJ1-3, with D maybe TRBD1 (6 bases). The V gene's germline CDR1 is SGHRS and CDR2 YFSETQ. V was pared by 1 base and J by 3 bases, with 14 bases between. The CDR3 sequence is 16 residues long.

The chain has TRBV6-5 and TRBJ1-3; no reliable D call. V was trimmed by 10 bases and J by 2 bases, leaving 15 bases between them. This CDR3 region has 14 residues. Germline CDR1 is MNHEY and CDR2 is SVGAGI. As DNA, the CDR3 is TGTGCCACCTATCGCGGCCAAGCTGGAAACACCATATATTTT. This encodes CATYRGQAGNTIYF.

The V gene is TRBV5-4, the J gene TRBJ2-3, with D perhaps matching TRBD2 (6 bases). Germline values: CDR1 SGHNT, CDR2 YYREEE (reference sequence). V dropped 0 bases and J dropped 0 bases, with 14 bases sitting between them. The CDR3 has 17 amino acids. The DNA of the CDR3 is TGTGCCAGCAGCTTGGATCCGACTAGTGGAAGCACAGATACGCAGTATTTT. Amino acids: CASSLDPTSGSTDTQYF.

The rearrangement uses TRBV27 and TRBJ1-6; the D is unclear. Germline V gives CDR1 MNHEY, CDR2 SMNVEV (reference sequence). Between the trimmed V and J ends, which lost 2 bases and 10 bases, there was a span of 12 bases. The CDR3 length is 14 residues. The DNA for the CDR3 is TGTGCCAGCAGTTTAAGTCGGGTGGGGTCACCCCTCCACTTT. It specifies CASSLSRVGSPLHF.

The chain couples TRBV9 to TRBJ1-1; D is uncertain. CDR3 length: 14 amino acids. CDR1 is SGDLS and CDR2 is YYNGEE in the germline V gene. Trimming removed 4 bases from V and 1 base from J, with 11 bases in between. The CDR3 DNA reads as TGTGCCAGCAGCCCAAGACTGACGAACACTGAAGCTTTCTTT. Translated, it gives CASSPRLTNTEAFF.

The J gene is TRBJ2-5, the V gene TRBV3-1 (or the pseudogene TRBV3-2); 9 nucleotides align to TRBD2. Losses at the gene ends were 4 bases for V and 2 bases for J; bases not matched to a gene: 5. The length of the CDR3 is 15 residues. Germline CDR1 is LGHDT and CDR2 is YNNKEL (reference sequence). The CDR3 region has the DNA TGTGCCAGCAGCCTCTCTAGCGGGGCTCAAGAGACCCAGTACTTC. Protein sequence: CASSLSSGAQETQYF.

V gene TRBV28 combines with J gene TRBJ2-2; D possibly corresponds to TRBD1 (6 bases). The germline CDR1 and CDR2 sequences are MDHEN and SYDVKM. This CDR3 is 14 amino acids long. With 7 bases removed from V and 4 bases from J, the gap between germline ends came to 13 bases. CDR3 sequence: CASKTGSVTGELFF. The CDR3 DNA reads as TGTGCCAGCAAAACAGGGTCGGTCACCGGGGAGCTGTTTTTT.

The CDR3 region has the DNA TGTGCCATCAGTGAGGGCTTCGACGGACATCAGCCCCAGCATTTT. This codes for CAISEGFDGHQPQHF. The chain combines TRBV10-3 with TRBJ1-5; D call uncertain. This CDR3 is built from 15 residues. Trimming stripped 2 bases from V and 5 bases from J, with 13 bases between. Germline V gives CDR1 ENHRY, CDR2 SYGVKD.

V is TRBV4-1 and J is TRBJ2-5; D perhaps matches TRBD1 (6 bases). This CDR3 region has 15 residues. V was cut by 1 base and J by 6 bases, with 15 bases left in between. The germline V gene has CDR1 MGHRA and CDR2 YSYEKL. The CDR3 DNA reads TGCGCCAGCAGCCAAGTCCCAGGGGCAGGGAAGACCCAGTACTTC. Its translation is CASSQVPGAGKTQYF.

The DNA for the CDR3 is TGTGCCAGCTCACTTCGCTCAACTAATGAAAAACTGTTTTTT. This translates into CASSLRSTNEKLFF. The V gene is TRBV18, the J gene TRBJ1-4; D not resolved. V was pared by 4 bases and J by 0 bases, with 6 bases between. CDR3 length equals 14 residues. Germline V gene lookup returns CDR1 KGHSH and CDR2 LQKENI.